The sequence of this TCR beta chain was determined in a study of OX40 agonist ivuxolimab in advanced cancers. Profiling relied on immunoSEQ multiplex PCR, and the TCRdb table lists in-frame clones only, not all of them. This sample has 45,000 to 50,000 clones, with roughly nine tenths found just once. V was shortened by 8 bases and J by 8 bases, with 12 bases between the two germline ends. The CDR3 covers 11 residues. Germline lookup yields CDR1 WSHSY and CDR2 SAAADI. Regarding this clone: Other DNA sequences from this sample encode an identical CDR3 as well.

This TCR derives from an adult with an advanced solid tumor such as melanoma, head and neck, liver or kidney cancer. The chain carries TRBV10-2 and TRBJ1-2; D gene uncertain. The sequenced sample was CD4+ or CD8+ T cells sorted from blood, obtained in a trial of the OX40 agonist ivuxolimab. The CDR3 coding sequence is TGCGCCAGCGGATTACTCACCGGCTACACCTTC. It is translated as CASGLLTGYTF.